This entry is about one TCR beta chain. The sample belongs to a study of blood T cell repertoires in COVID-19. The table came from immunoSEQ multiplex PCR; TCRdb's copy has only in-frame clones and leaves some out. Here the sample spans almost 200,000 clones, about 90% being singletons. Participants were aged roughly 18 to 95 years, lived in roughly 23 US areas, and enrolled virtually. Material: PBMCs or T cells enriched from blood (not recorded which). This sequence was found in a young woman who had recovered from COVID-19.

In nucleotides, the CDR3 is TGTGCCAGCAGCTTTTCTCACAGGGGATTATACAATGAGCAGTTCTTC. Translated: CASSFSHRGLYNEQFF. The chain combines TRBV5-6 with TRBJ2-1, with TRBD1 matching 7 bases. The CDR3 contains 16 residues. Germline CDR1 and CDR2: SGHDT and YYEEEE. After removal of 2 bases from V and 4 bases from J, the junction contained 9 bases not matched to a gene. Complete variable domain (other parts from reference TRBV5-6 and TRBJ2-1): DAGVTQSPTHLIKTRGQQVTLRCSPKSGHDTVSWYQQALGQGPQFIFQYYEEEERQRGNFPDRFSGHQFPNYSSELNVNALLLGDSALYLCASSFSHRGLYNEQFFGPGTRLTVL.